These 30 T cell receptor beta chains were all obtained from the same sample, sequenced in a study of blood T cell repertoires in COVID-19. Sequenced by immunoSEQ multiplex PCR; TCRdb stores in-frame clones only, minus some. The profile shows 200,000 to 300,000 clones, 75% to 90% of them singletons. Sequenced material: PBMCs or T cells enriched from blood (not recorded which). The receptors derive from a middle-aged woman with acute COVID-19.

The chain is built from TRBV7-8 and TRBJ1-5, with a possible D match to TRBD1 (5 bases). The CDR3 spans 15 residues. V dropped 0 bases and J dropped 5 bases, with 11 bases sitting between them. Germline-derived CDR1 and CDR2 are SGHVS and FQNEAQ. CDR3 DNA sequence: TGTGCCAGCAGCTTAGCCCAGGGAGGGTATCAGCCCCAGCATTTT. Translating gives CASSLAQGGYQPQHF.

V usage is TRBV24-1 and J usage is TRBJ2-5; TRBD1 matches at 10 bases. Trimming took 3 bases from V and 3 from J; bases not matched to a gene: 3. The CDR3 length is 15 residues. The germline V gene has CDR1 KGHDR and CDR2 SFDVKD. CDR3 loop: CATSDRTGGKETQYF. Written as DNA, the CDR3 is TGTGCCACCAGTGATCGGACAGGGGGAAAAGAGACCCAGTACTTC.

This clone was counted a single time. This chain connects TRBV4-2 to TRBJ2-1; D may be TRBD1 (6 bases). This CDR3 is 16 amino acids long. The ends were cut back, 0 bases at V and 2 bases at J, with 11 bases in the middle. Germline assignment: CDR1 LGHNA and CDR2 YNFKEQ. The CDR3 coding sequence is TGTGCCAGCAGCCAAGAGGGGGCGCTTACCTACAATGAGCAGTTCTTC. It is translated as CASSQEGALTYNEQFF.

The chain combines TRBV3-1 (or the pseudogene TRBV3-2) with TRBJ2-2, with 7 bases aligning to TRBD2. The CDR3 loop spans 16 amino acids. With 1 base clipped from V and 4 bases from J, the junction kept 6 bases outside the gene matches. CDR1 LGHDT and CDR2 YNNKEL come from the germline V gene (reference sequence). The CDR3 bases are TGTGCCAGCAGCCAAGTAATAGCGGGCTTCACCGGGGAGCTGTTTTTT. As protein: CASSQVIAGFTGELFF.

The CDR3 DNA reads TGTGCCAGCAGCTTAGATAGGTTTGCCCGGGAGCGAAGGTCCGAGCAGTACTTC. Protein: CASSLDRFARERRSEQYF. This chain connects TRBV11-3 to TRBJ2-7, with a tentative D call TRBD2 (6 bases). V lost 0 bases to trimming and J lost 6 bases, with 24 bases between them. Germline V gene data show CDR1 as SGHNT and CDR2 as YENEEA. CDR3 length equals 18 residues. The whole variable domain, remainder taken from reference TRBV11-3 and TRBJ2-7, is EAGVVQSPRYKIIEKKQPVAFWCNPISGHNTLYWYLQNLGQGPELLIRYENEEAVDDSQLPKDRFSAERLKGVDSTLKIQPAELGDSAVYLCASSLDRFARERRSEQYFGPGTRLTVT.

There are a few counts of this clone. The genes are TRBV11-3 and TRBJ2-2, with 7 bases aligning to TRBD2. With V trimmed by 8 bases and J by 1 base, 7 bases remained unmatched. The germline gives CDR1 SGHNT, CDR2 YENEEA. The CDR3 runs to 15 residues. This chain's CDR3 is CASRRASGNTGELFF. The CDR3 DNA follows: TGTGCCAGCCGACGGGCTAGCGGGAACACCGGGGAGCTGTTTTTT. The whole variable domain, remainder taken from reference TRBV11-3 and TRBJ2-2, is EAGVVQSPRYKIIEKKQPVAFWCNPISGHNTLYWYLQNLGQGPELLIRYENEEAVDDSQLPKDRFSAERLKGVDSTLKIQPAELGDSAVYLCASRRASGNTGELFFGEGSRLTVL.

V is TRBV14 and J is TRBJ2-3; tentatively, D is TRBD2 (5 bases). Per germline, CDR1 SGHDN and CDR2 FVKESK. V lost 3 bases and J lost 4, with 11 bases in between. This CDR3 comprises 14 residues. The CDR3 sequence is CASSQGRAADTQYF. The DNA for the CDR3 is TGTGCCAGCAGCCAGGGCAGAGCGGCAGATACGCAGTATTTT.

This chain links TRBV19 with TRBJ2-5; 14 positions agree with TRBD2. Unmatched junction bases numbered 12, after V lost 8 bases and J lost 4 bases. The CDR3 spans 17 residues. CDR1 is LNHDA, CDR2 SQIVND, per germline (reference sequence). DNA for the CDR3: TGTGCCAGTTCCGGGGATCTCGGACTAGCGGGAGGAGAGACCCAGTACTTC. It codes for CASSGDLGLAGGETQYF.

The chain has TRBV3-1 (or the pseudogene TRBV3-2) and TRBJ2-5; D is perhaps TRBD2 (6 bases). The CDR3 consists of 15 residues. Between the trimmed V and J ends, which lost 3 bases and 5 bases, there was a span of 16 bases. The germline V gene encodes CDR1 LGHDT and CDR2 YNNKEL (reference sequence). The CDR3 nucleotides read TGTGCCAGCAGCCATGGAGGACTATTGGGGGAGACCCAGTACTTC. The encoded protein is CASSHGGLLGETQYF.

The chain is built from TRBV6-4 and TRBJ1-1; D possibly corresponds to TRBD1 (6 bases). CDR3 size: 14 residues. V lost 11 bases and J lost 3, with 19 bases in between. Germline V gene lookup returns CDR1 MRHNA and CDR2 SNTAGT. In DNA form, the CDR3 reads TGTGCCGGTGGTACAGGGATCATGCACACTGAAGCTTTCTTT. It yields the protein CAGGTGIMHTEAFF.

The chain has TRBV27 and TRBJ2-7; the D gene is possibly TRBD1 (5 bases). From germline, CDR1 is MNHEY and CDR2 SMNVEV (reference sequence). The V and J ends lost 3 bases and 6 bases respectively, with 15 bases between them. The CDR3 contains 14 residues. The CDR3 bases are TGTGCCAGCAGTTTTAATCCCAGGGCAGGCGAGCAGTACTTC. Amino acid sequence: CASSFNPRAGEQYF.

This clone was counted only a few times. The chain is built from TRBV24-1 and TRBJ2-3; D may be TRBD1 (5 bases). Trimming pared 5 bases from V and 6 bases from J, leaving 17 bases between. This CDR3 comprises 15 residues. Germline CDR1 reads KGHDR; CDR2 reads SFDVKD. CDR3 sequence: CATSGQGGQRDTQYF. CDR3 in DNA: TGTGCCACCAGTGGGCAGGGCGGCCAGCGTGATACGCAGTATTTT.

The chain carries TRBV7-2 and TRBJ2-3; perhaps TRBD2 as D (5 bases). Germline CDR1 reads SGHTA; CDR2 reads FQGNSA. Trimming pared 1 base from V and 5 bases from J, leaving 10 bases between. The CDR3 runs to 14 residues. In DNA, the CDR3 is TGTGCCAGCAGCTTAGTATCGGCGGGAGATACGCAGTATTTT. It encodes CASSLVSAGDTQYF.

The chain links TRBV29-1 to TRBJ2-1, with TRBD1 as a possible D gene (6 bases). Trimming left V 6 bases short and J 0 bases short, with 12 bases between. CDR3 length: 14 amino acids. The germline V gene has CDR1 SQVTM and CDR2 ANQGSEA. The CDR3 nucleotides read TGCAGCGTAACAGGGTGGAACTCCTACAATGAGCAGTTCTTC. The encoded protein is CSVTGWNSYNEQFF.

The chain carries TRBV11-2 and TRBJ1-6; D gene uncertain. The length of the CDR3 is 14 residues. With 5 bases removed from V and 7 bases from J, the gap between germline ends came to 12 bases. CDR1 and CDR2 (germline): SGHAT, FQNNGV. CDR3 region: CASSLGLKNSPLHF. The CDR3 DNA sequence: TGTGCCAGCAGCCTAGGACTCAAGAATTCACCCCTCCACTTT.

V usage is TRBV9 and J usage is TRBJ2-2; 8 bases fit TRBD2. CDR1 is SGDLS and CDR2 is YYNGEE in the germline V gene. The CDR3 contains 16 residues. Trimming took 4 bases from V and 4 from J; bases not matched to a gene: 9. The CDR3, as DNA: TGTGCCAGCAGCCCCGGGGCAGCGGGAGTCACCGGGGAGCTGTTTTTT. It encodes CASSPGAAGVTGELFF.

The chain has TRBV5-5 and TRBJ2-3, with TRBD2 identical over 8 bases. Germline CDR1 SGHKS, CDR2 YYEKEE (reference sequence). The CDR3 is made up of 17 amino acids. The V gene end was trimmed by 3 bases and the J gene end by 4 bases; junction bases not matched to a gene: 13. The CDR3 DNA is TGTGCCAGCAGCTCACCGGAAGCGGGAGTAAGGGCAGATACGCAGTATTTT. Protein product: CASSSPEAGVRADTQYF.

The chain combines TRBV11-3 with TRBJ2-7, with D tentatively TRBD1 (6 bases). V lost 5 bases, J lost 3 bases, and 11 bases lay in between. The CDR3 covers 13 residues. Germline values: CDR1 SGHNT, CDR2 YENEEA. The DNA for the CDR3 is TGTGCCAGCAGCCTCGACAGGTACTACGAGCAGTACTTC. As protein: CASSLDRYYEQYF.

The V and J genes are TRBV5-1 and TRBJ1-1, with TRBD1 identical over 10 bases. V was pared by 4 bases and J by 3 bases, with 6 bases of the junction left unmatched. CDR1 and CDR2 (germline): SGHRS, YFSETQ. The CDR3 is made up of 15 amino acids. The CDR3 sequence is CASSPRTGGDTEAFF. The CDR3, as DNA: TGCGCCAGCAGCCCCAGGACAGGGGGGGACACTGAAGCTTTCTTT.

This rearrangement joins TRBV5-1 to TRBJ2-7, with 12 bases matching TRBD1. CDR3 length equals 17 residues. With 0 bases clipped from V and 5 bases from J, the junction kept 9 bases outside the gene matches. CDR1 SGHRS and CDR2 YFSETQ come from the germline V gene. Here the CDR3 DNA reads TGCGCCAGCAGCTTGGGTGCTTCGGGACAGGGGGCTCACGAGCAGTACTTC. Amino acid sequence: CASSLGASGQGAHEQYF.

This clone showed up just a few times. The rearrangement links TRBV27 to TRBJ2-1; TRBD1 matches 7 bases. V lost 2 bases, J lost 6 bases, and 10 bases stayed unmatched. This CDR3 is built from 16 residues. Per the germline V gene, CDR1 is MNHEY and CDR2 is SMNVEV (reference sequence). CDR3 in DNA: TGTGCCAGCAGTTTAACGGGACAGAGACATGGCAATGAGCAGTTCTTC. It specifies CASSLTGQRHGNEQFF.

The CDR3 DNA reads TGTGCCTGGATCGACAGGGGCCCTAACTATGGCTACACCTTC. It encodes CAWIDRGPNYGYTF. The rearrangement joins TRBV30 to TRBJ1-2, with TRBD1 identical over 8 bases. Losses at the gene ends were 4 bases for V and 0 bases for J; bases not matched to a gene: 4. The germline CDR1 and CDR2 sequences are GTSNPN and SVGIG (reference sequence). The CDR3 has 14 amino acids. The full variable domain, its missing parts supplied by reference TRBV30 and TRBJ1-2, is SQTIHQWPATLVQPVGSPLSLECTVEGTSNPNLYWYRQAAGRGLQLLFYSVGIGQISSEVPQNLSASRPQDRQFILSSKKLLLSDSGFYLCAWIDRGPNYGYTFGSGTRLTVV.

The J gene is TRBJ2-7, the V gene TRBV28; 7 bases align to TRBD1. Germline CDR1 reads MDHEN; CDR2 reads SYDVKM. Germline trimming cut 2 bases from V and 5 bases from J; bases unmatched to any gene: 3. The CDR3 spans 13 residues. For the CDR3, the DNA is TGTGCCAGCAGTTTACGGCAGGGGGACGAGCAGTACTTC. Its translation: CASSLRQGDEQYF.

This clone was seen a handful of times. The rearrangement uses TRBV10-3 and TRBJ1-1; the D is unclear. Per germline, CDR1 ENHRY and CDR2 SYGVKD. The CDR3 sequence is 15 residues long. Between the trimmed V and J ends, which lost 2 bases and 1 base, there was a span of 11 bases. Here the CDR3 DNA reads TGTGCCATCAGTGAGATGATGAGCGGGAACACTGAAGCTTTCTTT. Its translation is CAISEMMSGNTEAFF.

This rearrangement joins TRBV25-1 to TRBJ2-1; 9 nucleotides agree with TRBD2. Germline V gene lookup returns CDR1 MGHDK and CDR2 SYGVNS. V shed 4 bases, J shed 3 bases, and the junction held 4 bases outside the gene matches. The CDR3 sequence is 15 residues long. The CDR3 sequence is CASSAGLADYNEQFF. DNA for the CDR3: TGTGCCAGCAGTGCGGGACTAGCCGACTACAATGAGCAGTTCTTC.

This chain links TRBV3-1 (or the pseudogene TRBV3-2) with TRBJ1-1; 9 bases line up with TRBD1. The CDR3 extends over 15 amino acids. With V trimmed by 4 bases and J by 5 bases, 8 bases remained unmatched. Germline CDR1 LGHDT, CDR2 YNNKEL (reference sequence). In DNA form, the CDR3 reads TGTGCCAGCAGCCTACGGGACAGGGCTTTGACTGAAGCTTTCTTT. It specifies CASSLRDRALTEAFF.

V usage is TRBV27 and J usage is TRBJ2-1; 10 positions agree with TRBD2. Germline assignment: CDR1 MNHEY and CDR2 SMNVEV (reference sequence). The V and J ends lost 5 bases and 7 bases, in that order; junction bases with no gene match: 11. The CDR3 spans 16 residues. DNA of the CDR3: TGTGCCAGCAGTCCAAATCTAGCGGGAGTAAGTAATGAGCAGTTCTTC. Its translation: CASSPNLAGVSNEQFF.

This clone was seen a handful of times. This sample also contains other DNA sequences that code for the same CDR3. V usage is TRBV7-2 and J usage is TRBJ2-7, with 7 bases fitting TRBD2. The germline V gene has CDR1 SGHTA and CDR2 FQGNSA. V was clipped by 1 base and J by 4 bases; unmatched bases: 1. The CDR3 loop spans 13 amino acids. The CDR3 protein is CASSLVSGYEQYF. DNA of the CDR3: TGTGCCAGCAGCTTAGTTAGCGGGTACGAGCAGTACTTC.

Written as DNA, the CDR3 is TGTGCCAGCAGTTTTGAGGGAGGGGGGGAAGACTCGAACACCGGGGAGCTGTTTTTT. Encoded protein: CASSFEGGGEDSNTGELFF. The chain recombines TRBV27 with TRBJ2-2; maybe TRBD2 (7 bases). CDR3 length: 19 residues. Trimming took 3 bases from V and 0 from J, leaving 20 bases between them. Germline CDR1 is MNHEY and CDR2 is SMNVEV (reference sequence).

The chain links TRBV19 to TRBJ1-5; the match to TRBD1 covers 10 bases. The CDR3 length is 16 residues. With V trimmed by 5 bases and J by 1 base, 5 bases remained unmatched. Germline V gene lookup returns CDR1 LNHDA and CDR2 SQIVND (reference sequence). Here the CDR3 reads CASSFQGQGSNQPQHF. CDR3 DNA sequence: TGTGCCAGTAGTTTCCAGGGACAGGGGAGCAATCAGCCCCAGCATTTT.